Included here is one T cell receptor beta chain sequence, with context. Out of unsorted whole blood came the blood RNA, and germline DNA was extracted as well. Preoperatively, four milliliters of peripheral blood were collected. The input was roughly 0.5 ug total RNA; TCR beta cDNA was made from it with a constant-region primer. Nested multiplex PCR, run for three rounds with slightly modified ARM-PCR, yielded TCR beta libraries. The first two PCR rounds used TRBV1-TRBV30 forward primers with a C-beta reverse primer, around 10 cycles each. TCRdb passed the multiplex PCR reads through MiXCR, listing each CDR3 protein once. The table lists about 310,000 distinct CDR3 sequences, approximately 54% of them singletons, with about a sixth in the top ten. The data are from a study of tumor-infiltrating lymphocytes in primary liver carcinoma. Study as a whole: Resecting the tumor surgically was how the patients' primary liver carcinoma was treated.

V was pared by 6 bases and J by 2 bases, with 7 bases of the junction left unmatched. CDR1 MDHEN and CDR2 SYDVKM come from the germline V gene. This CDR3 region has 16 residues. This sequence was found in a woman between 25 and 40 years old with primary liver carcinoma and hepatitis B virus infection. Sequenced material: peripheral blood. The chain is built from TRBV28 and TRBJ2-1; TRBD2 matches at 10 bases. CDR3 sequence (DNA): TGTGCCAGCAGACAACAGCGGGAGGGGCCCTACAATGAGCAGTTCTTC. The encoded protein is CASRQQREGPYNEQFF.